These 32 T cell receptor beta chains were sequenced from one sample in a study of blood T cell repertoires in COVID-19. Assay: immunoSEQ multiplex PCR; the TCRdb copy retains only in-frame clones and omits some. Altogether 250,000 to 350,000 clones are present, less than 85% being singletons, with the ten largest covering 2% to 3%. The sample was PBMCs or T cells enriched from blood (not recorded which). These receptors all come from a woman aged 45 to 65 who had recovered from COVID-19.

V usage is TRBV12-3 or TRBV12-4 and J usage is TRBJ2-1; 9 positions agree with TRBD2. The ends lost 7 bases at V and 4 bases at J; junction bases unmatched: 2. CDR3 size: 13 residues. CDR3 in amino acids: CASIAGEYNEQFF. The CDR3 DNA is TGTGCCAGCATAGCGGGAGAGTACAATGAGCAGTTCTTC.

The genes are TRBV18 and TRBJ1-4; 7 bases align to TRBD1. The junction had 6 bases not matched to a gene; V was cut back by 1 base and J by 7 bases. In germline, CDR1 is KGHSH, CDR2 LQKENI. The CDR3 runs to 15 residues. CDR3 protein: CASSPQEGAGEKLFF. Written as DNA, the CDR3 is TGTGCCAGCTCACCACAAGAGGGGGCCGGTGAAAAACTGTTTTTT.

The chain uses TRBV19 and TRBJ1-2; possibly TRBD1 for D (6 bases). Trimming cost V 8 bases and J 6 bases, with 13 bases left between them. The CDR3 loop spans 12 amino acids. Germline V gene sequence: CDR1 LNHDA, CDR2 SQIVND (reference sequence). CDR3 sequence: CASESGADGYTF. DNA for the CDR3: TGTGCCAGTGAATCAGGGGCCGATGGCTACACCTTC.

The chain carries TRBV5-4 and TRBJ1-1; 10 nucleotides line up with TRBD1. The CDR3 consists of 14 residues. J was trimmed by 4 bases and V by 4 bases; bases with no gene match: 4. From germline, CDR1 is SGHNT and CDR2 YYREEE (reference sequence). CDR3: CASSARDRGTEAFF. The CDR3 region has the DNA TGTGCCAGCAGCGCCCGGGACAGGGGCACTGAAGCTTTCTTT.

The CDR3 DNA is TGTGCCAGCAGCCAAGATCTTTCGACTAGCGGGGGGGCCTTGTATACGCAGTATTTT. As protein: CASSQDLSTSGGALYTQYF. The chain employs TRBV14 and TRBJ2-3; the match to TRBD2 covers 14 bases. This CDR3 comprises 19 residues. CDR1 and CDR2 (germline): SGHDN, FVKESK. V trimming: 0 bases; J trimming: 7 bases; junction bases outside the gene matches: 12.

This clone was counted only a few times. The chain combines TRBV29-1 with TRBJ2-1; tentative D call: TRBD1 (6 bases). Germline V CDR1 and CDR2: SQVTM, ANQGSEA. CDR3 length: 15 amino acids. V gave up 7 bases and J gave up 4 bases, with 20 bases separating them. The CDR3 region is CSAVGPGAGYNEQFF. CDR3 nucleotides: TGCAGCGCTGTGGGGCCAGGGGCAGGGTACAATGAGCAGTTCTTC.

The rearrangement uses TRBV5-1 and TRBJ1-5; D gene uncertain. V lost 0 bases to trimming and J lost 5 bases, with 6 bases between them. The V gene's germline CDR1 is SGHRS and CDR2 YFSETQ. This CDR3 region has 13 residues. For the CDR3, the DNA is TGCGCCAGCAGCTTGGCCCCGGATCAGCCCCAGCATTTT. Amino acid sequence: CASSLAPDQPQHF.

A note on this clone: Other DNA sequences in this sample translate to the same CDR3. The chain employs TRBV18 and TRBJ2-5; no firm D call. Germline lookup yields CDR1 KGHSH and CDR2 LQKENI. The V gene lost 2 bases and the J gene lost 2 bases, with 6 bases spanning the gap. The CDR3 runs 13 residues. CDR3 coding DNA: TGTGCCAGCTCACCATCCCTACAAGAGACCCAGTACTTC. The encoded protein is CASSPSLQETQYF.

The rearrangement uses TRBV5-1 and TRBJ2-2; D is unclear. Deletions cut 1 base from V and 4 bases from J, with 11 bases between. This CDR3 comprises 15 residues. CDR1 is SGHRS and CDR2 is YFSETQ in the germline V gene. The CDR3 region is CASSLIGRSTGELFF. DNA for the CDR3: TGCGCCAGCAGCTTGATAGGCCGGAGCACCGGGGAGCTGTTTTTT.

In nucleotides, the CDR3 is TGTGCCAGCAGTTACGGTGCAGGTACGAACACCGGGGAGCTGTTTTTT. Protein: CASSYGAGTNTGELFF. The chain links TRBV6-2 or TRBV6-3 to TRBJ2-2; D is ambiguous. Germline V gene sequence: CDR1 MNHEY, CDR2 SVGEGT. The CDR3 sequence is 16 residues long. V was clipped by 2 bases and J by 0 bases, with 10 bases between them.

The rearrangement links TRBV20-1 to TRBJ2-7; D is ambiguous. Per germline, CDR1 DFQATT and CDR2 SNEGSKA (reference sequence). The ends were cut back, 5 bases at V and 0 bases at J, with 5 bases in the middle. The CDR3 contains 11 residues. This CDR3 reads CSAPRSYEQYF. The CDR3 DNA follows: TGCAGTGCTCCTCGCTCCTACGAGCAGTACTTC.

The chain has TRBV30 and TRBJ1-5, with D tentatively TRBD1 (5 bases). Germline V lookup: CDR1 GTSNPN, CDR2 SVGIG (reference sequence). V lost 0 bases to trimming and J lost 6 bases, with 12 bases between them. The CDR3 is made up of 14 amino acids. The CDR3: CAWSVAGNGQPQHF. The CDR3 DNA reads as TGTGCCTGGAGTGTAGCAGGGAACGGTCAGCCCCAGCATTTT.

Only a few counts were recorded for this clone. The DNA for the CDR3 is TGTGCCACCAGCCTGGACAGGGTGACCGGGGAGCTGTTTTTT. This gives the protein CATSLDRVTGELFF. The rearrangement links TRBV15 to TRBJ2-2; 8 positions agree with TRBD1. The germline CDR1 and CDR2 sequences are LNHNV and YYDKDF (reference sequence). This CDR3 spans 14 amino acids. The V and J ends lost 5 bases and 5 bases, in that order; junction bases with no gene match: 4.

The DNA for the CDR3 is TGTGCCACCAGCAGCTCCCCCTCAGGGGTGGGAAATTCACCCCTCCACTTT. Translating gives CATSSSPSGVGNSPLHF. The chain employs TRBV15 and TRBJ1-6; D might be TRBD1 (6 bases). Germline assignment: CDR1 LNHNV and CDR2 YYDKDF (reference sequence). V was clipped by 3 bases and J by 7 bases, with 19 bases between them. The CDR3 contains 17 residues.

The rearrangement joins TRBV4-3 to TRBJ2-7; TRBD1 matches 11 bases. The junction had 2 bases not matched to a gene; V was cut back by 1 base and J by 3 bases. CDR1 LGHNA and CDR2 YSLEER come from the germline V gene. The CDR3 has 15 residues. The CDR3 region is CASSQGGTGGYEQYF. Here the CDR3 DNA reads TGCGCCAGCAGCCAAGGGGGGACAGGGGGCTACGAGCAGTACTTC.

This clone was observed a single time. V usage is TRBV6-5 and J usage is TRBJ1-2, with 9 bases aligning to TRBD1. CDR3 length: 13 amino acids. Germline V gene data show CDR1 as MNHEY and CDR2 as SVGAGI. Trimming at V came to 6 bases and at J to 8 bases, leaving 7 bases not matched to a gene. In nucleotides, the CDR3 is TGTGCCAGCAGACCGGGACAGGGAAGGGGCTACACCTTC. Its translation: CASRPGQGRGYTF.

This chain connects TRBV7-6 to TRBJ2-7; 10 bases align to TRBD2. The CDR3 is made up of 17 amino acids. Germline CDR1 reads SGHVS; CDR2 reads FNYEAQ. Trimming removed 5 bases from V and 5 bases from J; junction bases left unmatched: 15. This CDR3 is CASSRGLARTGRNEQYF. As DNA, the CDR3 is TGTGCCAGCAGCAGGGGACTAGCGAGGACTGGGAGGAACGAGCAGTACTTC.

The J gene is TRBJ2-7, the V gene TRBV27; TRBD2 matches at 12 bases. Germline assignment: CDR1 MNHEY and CDR2 SMNVEV (reference sequence). Trimming at V came to 2 bases and at J to 6 bases, leaving 11 bases not matched to a gene. The CDR3 is 17 amino acids. The CDR3 reads CASSLGLAGGPSGEQYF. DNA for the CDR3: TGTGCCAGCAGTTTAGGGCTAGCGGGAGGGCCCTCGGGCGAGCAGTACTTC.

CDR3 residues: CAWGRRAGETQYF. The CDR3 DNA reads as TGTGCCTGGGGGCGTCGGGCGGGAGAGACCCAGTACTTC. The V call is TRBV30, the J call TRBJ2-5; perhaps TRBD2 as D (5 bases). V lost 5 bases and J 4 bases, leaving 14 bases between the germline ends. CDR1 is GTSNPN and CDR2 is SVGIG in the germline V gene (reference sequence). This CDR3 spans 13 amino acids. The full variable domain, in which reference TRBV30 and TRBJ2-5 provide the parts outside the CDR3, is SQTIHQWPATLVQPVGSPLSLECTVEGTSNPNLYWYRQAAGRGLQLLFYSVGIGQISSEVPQNLSASRPQDRQFILSSKKLLLSDSGFYLCAWGRRAGETQYFGPGTRLLVL.

V gene TRBV27 combines with J gene TRBJ1-5; 7 bases line up with TRBD1. Germline CDR1 reads MNHEY; CDR2 reads SMNVEV (reference sequence). V was clipped by 6 bases and J by 6 bases; unmatched bases: 5. The CDR3 has 13 amino acids. The DNA for the CDR3 is TGTGCCAGCAGCGGACAGGTCACTCAGCCCCAGCATTTT. This encodes CASSGQVTQPQHF.

This clone was seen a single time. This chain links TRBV5-8 with TRBJ1-5; D is undetermined. The CDR3 extends over 14 amino acids. From germline, CDR1 is SGHTS and CDR2 YDEGEE. V was pared by 5 bases and J by 6 bases, with 15 bases between. The CDR3 protein is CASRPRLGAQPQHF. CDR3 nucleotide sequence: TGTGCCAGCAGACCCCGCTTGGGCGCTCAGCCCCAGCATTTT.

The rearrangement links TRBV9 to TRBJ2-1; 11 positions match TRBD2. Germline lookup yields CDR1 SGDLS and CDR2 YYNGEE. Trimming took 3 bases from V and 10 from J; bases not matched to a gene: 6. The CDR3 runs to 14 residues. The CDR3 sequence is CASSDQLAGDEQFF. For the CDR3, the DNA is TGTGCCAGCAGCGACCAACTAGCGGGAGACGAGCAGTTCTTC.

This chain joins TRBV28 and TRBJ2-7; D possibly corresponds to TRBD2 (5 bases). Germline values: CDR1 MDHEN, CDR2 SYDVKM. V was trimmed by 5 bases and J by 0 bases, leaving 14 bases between them. This CDR3 has 15 residues. CDR3 sequence (DNA): TGTGCCAGCAGTCCCTGGACGGGGAGCTCCTACGAGCAGTACTTC. Its protein product is CASSPWTGSSYEQYF.

A remark on this clone: In the same sample, other DNA sequences code for this CDR3. The chain carries TRBV18 and TRBJ1-2; 7 bases match TRBD1. V dropped 1 base and J dropped 2; count of bases not matched to a gene: 1. Germline V gene sequence: CDR1 KGHSH, CDR2 LQKENI. The CDR3 contains 14 residues. The CDR3 reads CASSPQGANYGYTF. The CDR3 nucleotides read TGTGCCAGCTCACCACAGGGGGCGAACTATGGCTACACCTTC.

This chain joins TRBV25-1 and TRBJ2-3; D not certain. Trimming pared 5 bases from V and 2 bases from J, leaving 8 bases between. CDR1 and CDR2 from the germline V gene are MGHDK and SYGVNS. The CDR3 is 13 amino acids. CDR3 nucleotides: TGTGCCAGCAGTCAAACAGACACAGATACGCAGTATTTT. This sequence encodes CASSQTDTDTQYF.

This rearrangement joins TRBV19 to TRBJ1-6, with 8 bases matching TRBD1. Losses at the gene ends were 5 bases for V and 0 bases for J; bases not matched to a gene: 3. Germline CDR1 and CDR2: LNHDA and SQIVND (reference sequence). The CDR3 length is 16 residues. The CDR3 here is CASSGTGSSYNSPLHF. The DNA for the CDR3 is TGTGCCAGTAGTGGGACAGGAAGCTCCTATAATTCACCCCTCCACTTT.

The V gene is TRBV6-1, the J gene TRBJ2-1, with 14 bases lining up with TRBD2. CDR3 size: 17 residues. V shed 6 bases, J shed 6 bases, and the junction held 10 bases outside the gene matches. CDR1 is MNHNS and CDR2 is SASEGT in the germline V gene. CDR3 protein: CASSEPGLAGGFNEQFF. The CDR3 DNA is TGTGCCAGCAGCGAACCAGGACTAGCGGGGGGCTTCAATGAGCAGTTCTTC.

CDR3 protein: CAWKEAGGYQETQYF. CDR3 sequence (DNA): TGTGCCTGGAAGGAAGCGGGGGGATACCAAGAGACCCAGTACTTC. The chain has TRBV30 and TRBJ2-5; 9 bases match TRBD2. Germline V CDR1 and CDR2: GTSNPN, SVGIG (reference sequence). The V gene end was trimmed by 4 bases and the J gene end by 0 bases; junction bases not matched to a gene: 6. This CDR3 region has 15 residues.

The chain recombines TRBV11-2 with TRBJ2-1; D not certain. The CDR3 is 15 amino acids. V was pared by 7 bases and J by 0 bases, with 13 bases between. Per germline, CDR1 SGHAT and CDR2 FQNNGV. CDR3 region: CASTLIGFSYNEQFF. CDR3 bases: TGTGCCAGCACCCTAATCGGGTTCTCCTACAATGAGCAGTTCTTC.

There are a few counts of this clone. CDR3 nucleotide sequence: TGTGCCTGGAGTCCACAGGGAGTGACACCCCAGCATTTT. It translates to CAWSPQGVTPQHF. The chain carries TRBV30 and TRBJ1-5; the D gene is possibly TRBD1 (6 bases). Trimming took off 2 bases at V and 10 bases at J, with 15 bases between the two ends. Germline V gene data show CDR1 as GTSNPN and CDR2 as SVGIG (reference sequence). CDR3 size: 13 residues.

The J gene is TRBJ1-2, the V gene TRBV27, with 8 nucleotides matching TRBD1. The germline V gene encodes CDR1 MNHEY and CDR2 SMNVEV (reference sequence). The CDR3 runs to 15 residues. J gave up 4 bases and V 5 bases, and 9 bases lay outside the gene matches. Here the CDR3 reads CASSPSGGLSYGYTF. CDR3 sequence (DNA): TGTGCCAGCAGTCCCTCAGGGGGCTTAAGCTATGGCTACACCTTC.

The chain joins TRBV9 to TRBJ2-3, with TRBD2 matching 7 bases. This CDR3 comprises 15 residues. CDR1 and CDR2 from the germline V gene are SGDLS and YYNGEE. V gave up 2 bases and J gave up 2 bases; unmatched junction bases: 5. The CDR3 reads CASSVGREYTDTQYF. Here the CDR3 DNA reads TGTGCCAGCAGCGTCGGGCGGGAGTACACAGATACGCAGTATTTT.